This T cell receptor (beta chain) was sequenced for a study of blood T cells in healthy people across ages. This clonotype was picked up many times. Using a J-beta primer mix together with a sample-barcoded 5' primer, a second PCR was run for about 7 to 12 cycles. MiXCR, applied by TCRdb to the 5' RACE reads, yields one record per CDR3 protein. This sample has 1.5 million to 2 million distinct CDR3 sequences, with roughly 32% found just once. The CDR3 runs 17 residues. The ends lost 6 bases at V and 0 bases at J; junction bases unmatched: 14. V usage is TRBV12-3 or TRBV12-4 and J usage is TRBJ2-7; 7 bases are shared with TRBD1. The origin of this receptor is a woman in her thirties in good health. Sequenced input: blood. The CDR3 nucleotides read TGTGCCAGCAGCCCCGCCTTTCAGGGGGTCGTCTCCTACGAGCAGTACTTC. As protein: CASSPAFQGVVSYEQYF.